This T cell receptor (beta chain) appears in the sequencing data of a study of T-cell memory formation after mild COVID-19. TCRdb processed the 5' RACE reads anew with MiXCR; each CDR3 protein has one entry. Of some 97,000 distinct CDR3 sequences listed, approximately 12% are singletons. Trimming cost V 6 bases and J 9 bases; bases outside gene matches: 15. This CDR3 has 14 amino acids. Germline CDR1 and CDR2: DFQATT and SNEGSKA (reference sequence). The table lists this clonotype with a few counts. The J gene is TRBJ2-3, the V gene TRBV20-1, with 7 bases lining up with TRBD2. This sequence was found in a young man who had mild COVID-19 (a few samples of this study predate the infection). Cell type and time point are not known. Specimen: PBMCs or a T cell subset sorted from them (not recorded which). CDR3 nucleotides: TGCAGTGCCCGTCGGAGCGGGGCTATGGGAACGCAGTATTTT. Translation gives CSARRSGAMGTQYF.